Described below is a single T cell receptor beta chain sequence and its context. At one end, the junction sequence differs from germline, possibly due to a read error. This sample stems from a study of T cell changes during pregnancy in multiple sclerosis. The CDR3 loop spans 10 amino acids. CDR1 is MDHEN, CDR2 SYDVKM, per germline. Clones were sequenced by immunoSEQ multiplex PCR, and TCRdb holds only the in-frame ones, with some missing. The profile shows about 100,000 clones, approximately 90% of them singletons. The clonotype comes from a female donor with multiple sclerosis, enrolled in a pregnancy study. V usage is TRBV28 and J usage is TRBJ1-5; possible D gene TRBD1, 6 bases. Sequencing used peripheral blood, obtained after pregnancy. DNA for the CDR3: TGTGCCAGCTATGGGACACGTATGTTTTTT. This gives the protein CASYGTRMFF. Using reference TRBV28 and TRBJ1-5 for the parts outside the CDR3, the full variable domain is DVKVTQSSRYLVKRTGEKVFLECVQDMDHENMFWYRQDPGLGLRLIYFSYDVKMKEKGDIPEGYSVSREKKERFSLILESASTNQTSMYLCASYGTRMFFGDGTRLSIL.